This T cell receptor (beta chain) was found in a study of T cell responses to AZD1222 COVID-19 vaccine. Points from the study as a whole: Recipients of two AZD1222 doses showed rising Spike-specific TCR breadth and depth. Reportedly, nearly half of unique spike TCRs recognized epitopes outside B.1.351/B.1.1.7 mutations.

As to this clone: The antigen is unknown.

Some second doses came at about 4 weeks and others at about 12 weeks; these were pooled. TCRdb's copy holds only in-frame clones and misses some; the assay was immunoSEQ multiplex PCR. The sample records 150,000 or so clones, around 91% being singletons. This specimen was peripheral blood, taken 28 days after the second AZD1222 dose. The origin of this receptor is an adult who received the AZD1222 COVID-19 vaccine.

Written as DNA, the CDR3 is TGTGCCTCGGGGCGGGCGGGGGGCCAAGACAATGAGCAGTTCTTC. Translating it yields CASGRAGGQDNEQFF. The chain joins TRBV24-1 to TRBJ2-1; the match to TRBD2 covers 8 bases. The CDR3 sequence is 15 residues long. With V trimmed by 12 bases and J by 5 bases, 14 bases remained unmatched. In germline, CDR1 is KGHDR, CDR2 SFDVKD.